This T cell receptor beta chain is from a study of a mutant IDH1 vaccine in newly diagnosed glioma. The wider study: Vaccines were first given 4-6 weeks after radiotherapy alone, or with temozolomide cycles.

Regarding this clone: Its target is unknown.

Profiled with immunoSEQ multiplex PCR; TCRdb holds only in-frame clones, not every one. The table shows 32,000 or so clones, with 87% occurring only once. Germline CDR1 is MGHDK and CDR2 is SYGVNS. The CDR3 covers 11 residues. V lost 7 bases to trimming and J lost 8 bases; unmatched junction nucleotides: 2. Time point meaning: week 5, during vaccination. Doses of 300 ug of mutant IDH1 20-mer peptide were given with topical imiquimod. The chain links TRBV25-1 to TRBJ2-7, with 10 bases aligning to TRBD1. The origin of this receptor is a woman between 40 and 55 years old with glioma. Some clones in this sample may be carry-over from other donors' samples. This specimen was peripheral blood mononuclear cells (PBMCs), taken from a glioma patient whose treatment included an IDH1 peptide vaccine. CDR3 nucleotide sequence: TGTGCCAGCACGACAGGGGGCCAGCAGTACTTC. This sequence encodes CASTTGGQQYF.